The TCR beta chain under discussion was sequenced for a study of T cell repertoires in cytomegalovirus infection. Study-level information: From public TCR beta signatures came an indication of both CMV infection and matching HLA type.

The sample holds a few counts of this clonotype. A single record per CDR3 protein comes from TCRdb applying MiXCR to the reads. The sample consists of 150,000 to 200,000 distinct CDR3 sequences, 15% to 20% of them appearing once. This TCR was sampled from a human donor in good health (CMV status not recorded). Some clones in this sample may be carry-over from other donors' samples. The sample comprised PBMCs.

CDR3 sequence: CAISENGGAGTEAFF. As DNA, the CDR3 is TGTGCCATCAGTGAAAATGGGGGCGCGGGAACTGAAGCTTTCTTT. This chain links TRBV10-3 with TRBJ1-1; D possibly corresponds to TRBD1 (6 bases). Germline V gene lookup returns CDR1 ENHRY and CDR2 SYGVKD. Trimming removed 3 bases from V and 5 bases from J, with 16 bases in between. This CDR3 comprises 15 residues.